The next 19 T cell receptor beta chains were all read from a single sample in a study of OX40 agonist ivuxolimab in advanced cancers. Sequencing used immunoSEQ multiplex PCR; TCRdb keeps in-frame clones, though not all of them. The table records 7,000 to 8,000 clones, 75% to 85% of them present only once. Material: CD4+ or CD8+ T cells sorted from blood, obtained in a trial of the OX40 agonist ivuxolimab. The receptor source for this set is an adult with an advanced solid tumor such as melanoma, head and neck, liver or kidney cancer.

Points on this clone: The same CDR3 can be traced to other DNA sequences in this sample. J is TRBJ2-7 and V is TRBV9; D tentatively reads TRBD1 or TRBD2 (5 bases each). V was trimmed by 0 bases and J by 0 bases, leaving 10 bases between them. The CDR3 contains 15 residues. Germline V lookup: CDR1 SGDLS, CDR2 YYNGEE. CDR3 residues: CASSVASGASYEQYF. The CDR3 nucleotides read TGTGCCAGCAGCGTAGCCTCCGGGGCCTCCTACGAGCAGTACTTC.

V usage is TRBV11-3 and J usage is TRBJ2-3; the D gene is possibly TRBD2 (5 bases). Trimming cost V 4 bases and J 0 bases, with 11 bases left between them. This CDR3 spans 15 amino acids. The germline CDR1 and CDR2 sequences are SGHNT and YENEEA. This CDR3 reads CASSSPGMSTDTQYF. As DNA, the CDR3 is TGTGCCAGCAGCTCTCCCGGGATGAGCACAGATACGCAGTATTTT.

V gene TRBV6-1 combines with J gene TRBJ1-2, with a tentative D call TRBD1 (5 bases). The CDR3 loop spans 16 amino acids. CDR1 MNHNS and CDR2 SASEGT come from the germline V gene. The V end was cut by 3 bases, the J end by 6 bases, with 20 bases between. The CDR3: CASSDRDRSPKHGYTF. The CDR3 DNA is TGTGCCAGCAGTGATCGGGACCGCTCCCCGAAACATGGCTACACCTTC.

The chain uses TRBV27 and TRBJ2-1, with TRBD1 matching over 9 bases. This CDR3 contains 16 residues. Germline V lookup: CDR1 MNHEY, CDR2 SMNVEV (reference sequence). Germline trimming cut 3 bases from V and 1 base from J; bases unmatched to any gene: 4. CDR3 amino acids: CASSLWDRASYNEQFF. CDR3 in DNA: TGTGCCAGCAGTTTGTGGGACAGGGCGTCCTACAATGAGCAGTTCTTC.

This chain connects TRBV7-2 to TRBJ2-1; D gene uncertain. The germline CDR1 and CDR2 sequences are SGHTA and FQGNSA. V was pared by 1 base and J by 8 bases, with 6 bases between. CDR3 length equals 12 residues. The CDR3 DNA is TGTGCCAGCAGCTTAGTGGGTTATGAGCAGTTCTTC. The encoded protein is CASSLVGYEQFF. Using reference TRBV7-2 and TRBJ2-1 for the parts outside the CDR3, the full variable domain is GAGVSQSPSNKVTEKGKDVELRCDPISGHTALYWYRQSLGQGLEFLIYFQGNSAPDKSGLPSDRFSAERTGGSVSTLTIQRTQQEDSAVYLCASSLVGYEQFFGPGTRLTVL.

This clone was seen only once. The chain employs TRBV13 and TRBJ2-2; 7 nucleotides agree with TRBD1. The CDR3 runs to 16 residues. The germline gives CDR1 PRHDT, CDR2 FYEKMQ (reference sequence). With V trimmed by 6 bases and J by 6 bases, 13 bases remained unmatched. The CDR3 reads CASRSKGAFDSGELFF. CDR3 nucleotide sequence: TGTGCCAGCAGATCGAAGGGGGCCTTTGACTCCGGGGAGCTGTTTTTT.

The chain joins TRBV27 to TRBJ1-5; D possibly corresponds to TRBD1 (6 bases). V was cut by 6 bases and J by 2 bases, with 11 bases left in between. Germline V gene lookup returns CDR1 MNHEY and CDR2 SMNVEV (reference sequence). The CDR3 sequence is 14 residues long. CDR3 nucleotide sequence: TGTGCCAGCAGCCCCGAGGGGGGCAATCAGCCCCAGCATTTT. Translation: CASSPEGGNQPQHF.

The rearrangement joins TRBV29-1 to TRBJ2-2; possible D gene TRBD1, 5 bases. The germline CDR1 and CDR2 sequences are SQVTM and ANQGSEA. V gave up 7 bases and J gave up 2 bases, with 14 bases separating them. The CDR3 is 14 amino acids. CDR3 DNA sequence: TGCAGCGCTCTTCTCGACAGCAACACCGGGGAGCTGTTTTTT. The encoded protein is CSALLDSNTGELFF.

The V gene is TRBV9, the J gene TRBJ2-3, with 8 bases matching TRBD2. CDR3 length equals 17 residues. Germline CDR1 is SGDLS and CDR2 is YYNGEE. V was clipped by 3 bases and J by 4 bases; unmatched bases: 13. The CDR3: CASSGGQVPGGADTQYF. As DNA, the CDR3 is TGTGCCAGCAGCGGAGGCCAGGTACCGGGAGGGGCAGATACGCAGTATTTT.

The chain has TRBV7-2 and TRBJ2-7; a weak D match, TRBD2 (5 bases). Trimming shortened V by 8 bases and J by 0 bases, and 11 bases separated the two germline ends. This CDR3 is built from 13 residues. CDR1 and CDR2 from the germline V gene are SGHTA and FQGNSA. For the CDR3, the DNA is TGTGCCAGCGAGAAGCGGTTCTCCTACGAGCAGTACTTC. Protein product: CASEKRFSYEQYF.

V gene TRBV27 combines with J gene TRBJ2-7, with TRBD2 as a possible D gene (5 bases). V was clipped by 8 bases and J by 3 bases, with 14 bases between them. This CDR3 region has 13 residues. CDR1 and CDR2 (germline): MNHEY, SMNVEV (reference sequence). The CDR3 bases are TGTGCCAGCTCTGTGGCGGGTTTCTACGAGCAGTACTTC. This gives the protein CASSVAGFYEQYF.

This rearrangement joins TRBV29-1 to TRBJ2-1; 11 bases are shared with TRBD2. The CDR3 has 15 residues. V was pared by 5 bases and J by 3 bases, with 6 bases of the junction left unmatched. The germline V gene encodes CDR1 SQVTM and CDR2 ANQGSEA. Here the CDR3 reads CSVLTSGSFYNEQFF. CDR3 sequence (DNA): TGCAGCGTTTTAACTAGCGGGAGCTTCTACAATGAGCAGTTCTTC.

The chain's CDR3 is CASSLASTSGGPYNEQFF. The CDR3 nucleotides are TGTGCCAGCAGCTTAGCGTCGACTAGCGGGGGCCCTTACAATGAGCAGTTCTTC. The chain uses TRBV7-6 and TRBJ2-1; 12 bases map to TRBD2. The CDR3 is 18 amino acids. After removal of 0 bases from V and 4 bases from J, the junction contained 7 bases not matched to a gene. Per the germline V gene, CDR1 is SGHVS and CDR2 is FNYEAQ.

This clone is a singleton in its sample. CDR3 DNA: TGCAGCATCCAGGGACTCGACTATGAAAAACTGTTTTTT. The encoded protein is CSIQGLDYEKLFF. V usage is TRBV29-1 and J usage is TRBJ1-4, with D possibly matching TRBD1 (5 bases). Germline V gene data show CDR1 as SQVTM and CDR2 as ANQGSEA. This CDR3 is built from 13 residues. Deletions cut 8 bases from V and 6 bases from J, with 16 bases between.

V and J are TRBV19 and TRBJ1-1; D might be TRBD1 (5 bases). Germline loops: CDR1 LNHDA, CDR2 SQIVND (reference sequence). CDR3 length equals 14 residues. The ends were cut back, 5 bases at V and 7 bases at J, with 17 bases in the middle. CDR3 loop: CASSSSGKVNEAFF. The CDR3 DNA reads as TGTGCCAGTAGTTCCTCAGGGAAGGTAAATGAAGCTTTCTTT. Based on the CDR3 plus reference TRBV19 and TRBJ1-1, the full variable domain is DGGITQSPKYLFRKEGQNVTLSCEQNLNHDAMYWYRQDPGQGLRLIYYSQIVNDFQKGDIAEGYSVSREKKESFPLTVTSAQKNPTAFYLCASSSSGKVNEAFFGQGTRLTVV.

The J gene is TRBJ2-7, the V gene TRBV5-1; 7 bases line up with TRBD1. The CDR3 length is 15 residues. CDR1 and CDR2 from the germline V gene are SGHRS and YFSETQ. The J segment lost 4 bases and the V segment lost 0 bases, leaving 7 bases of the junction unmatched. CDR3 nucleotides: TGCGCCAGCAGCTTGGCCGGACAGGTGGATTACGAGCAGTACTTC. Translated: CASSLAGQVDYEQYF.

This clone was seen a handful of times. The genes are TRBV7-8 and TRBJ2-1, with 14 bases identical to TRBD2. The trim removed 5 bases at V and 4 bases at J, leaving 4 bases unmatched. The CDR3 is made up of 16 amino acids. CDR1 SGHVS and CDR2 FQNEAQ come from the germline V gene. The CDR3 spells CASSAGLAGVYNEQFF. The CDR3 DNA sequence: TGTGCCAGCAGCGCGGGACTAGCGGGGGTATACAATGAGCAGTTCTTC.

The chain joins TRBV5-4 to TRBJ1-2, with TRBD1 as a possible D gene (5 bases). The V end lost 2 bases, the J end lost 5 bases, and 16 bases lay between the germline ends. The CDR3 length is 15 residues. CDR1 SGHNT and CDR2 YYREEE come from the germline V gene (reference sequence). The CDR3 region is CASSFIGGLEYGYTF. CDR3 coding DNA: TGTGCCAGCAGCTTTATCGGGGGGTTGGAGTATGGCTACACCTTC.

CDR3 residues: CASSYSEGPSTEAFF. CDR3 nucleotides: TGTGCCAGCAGTTACTCGGAGGGCCCCAGCACTGAAGCTTTCTTT. The chain is built from TRBV6-6 and TRBJ1-1, with D unresolved. CDR3 length equals 15 residues. V was clipped by 0 bases and J by 4 bases, with 12 bases between them. Germline V lookup: CDR1 MNHNY, CDR2 SVGAGI (reference sequence).